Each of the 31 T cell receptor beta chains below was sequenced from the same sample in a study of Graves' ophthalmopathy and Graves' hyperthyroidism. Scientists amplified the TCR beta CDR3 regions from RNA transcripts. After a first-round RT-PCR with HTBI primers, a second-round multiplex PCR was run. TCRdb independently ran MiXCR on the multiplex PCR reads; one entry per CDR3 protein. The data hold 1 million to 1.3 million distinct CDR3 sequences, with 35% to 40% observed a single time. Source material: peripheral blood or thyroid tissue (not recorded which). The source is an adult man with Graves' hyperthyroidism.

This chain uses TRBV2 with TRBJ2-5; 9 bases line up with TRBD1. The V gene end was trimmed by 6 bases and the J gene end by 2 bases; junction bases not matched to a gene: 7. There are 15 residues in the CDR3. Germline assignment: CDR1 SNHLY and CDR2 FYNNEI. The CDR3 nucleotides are TGTGCCAGCAGCGGGGCCGGGACAGGGCAAGAGACCCAGTACTTC. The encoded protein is CASSGAGTGQETQYF.

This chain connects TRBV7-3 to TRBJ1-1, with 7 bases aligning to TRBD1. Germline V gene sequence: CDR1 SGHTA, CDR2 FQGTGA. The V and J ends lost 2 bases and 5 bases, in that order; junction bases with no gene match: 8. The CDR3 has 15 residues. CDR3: CASSLGDRLRTEAFF. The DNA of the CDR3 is TGTGCCAGCAGCTTAGGGGACAGACTGAGGACTGAAGCTTTCTTT.

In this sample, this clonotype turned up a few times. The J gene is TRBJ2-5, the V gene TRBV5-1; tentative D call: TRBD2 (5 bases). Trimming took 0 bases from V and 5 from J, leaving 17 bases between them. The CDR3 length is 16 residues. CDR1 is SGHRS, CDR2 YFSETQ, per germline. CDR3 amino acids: CASSLGVGIVFETQYF. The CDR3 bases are TGCGCCAGCAGCTTGGGGGTCGGGATTGTTTTCGAGACCCAGTACTTC. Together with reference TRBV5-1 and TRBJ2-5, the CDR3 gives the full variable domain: KAGVTQTPRYLIKTRGQQVTLSCSPISGHRSVSWYQQTPGQGLQFLFEYFSETQRNKGNFPGRFSGRQFSNSRSEMNVSTLELGDSALYLCASSLGVGIVFETQYFGPGTRLLVL.

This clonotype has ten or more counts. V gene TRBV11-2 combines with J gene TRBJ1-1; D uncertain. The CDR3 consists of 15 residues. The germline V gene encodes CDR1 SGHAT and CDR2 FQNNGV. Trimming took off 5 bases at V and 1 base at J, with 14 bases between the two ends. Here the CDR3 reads CASSQKQLRNTEAFF. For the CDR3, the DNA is TGTGCCAGCAGCCAAAAGCAATTGAGGAACACTGAAGCTTTCTTT.

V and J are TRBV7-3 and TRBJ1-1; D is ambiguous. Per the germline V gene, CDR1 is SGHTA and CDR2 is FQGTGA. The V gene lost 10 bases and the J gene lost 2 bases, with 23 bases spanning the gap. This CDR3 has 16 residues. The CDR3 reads CANTETAGLRNTEAFF. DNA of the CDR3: TGTGCCAACACCGAAACGGCCGGACTGAGAAACACTGAAGCTTTCTTT. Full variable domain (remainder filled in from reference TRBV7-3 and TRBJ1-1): GAGVSQTPSNKVTEKGKYVELRCDPISGHTALYWYRQSLGQGPEFLIYFQGTGAADDSGLPNDRFFAVRPEGSVSTLKIQRTERGDSAVYLCANTETAGLRNTEAFFGQGTRLTVV.

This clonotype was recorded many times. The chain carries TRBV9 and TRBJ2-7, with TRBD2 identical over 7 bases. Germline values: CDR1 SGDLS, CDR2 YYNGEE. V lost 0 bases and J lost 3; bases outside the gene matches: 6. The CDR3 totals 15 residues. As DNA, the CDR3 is TGTGCCAGCAGCGTAGATGCGGGAGAAGTCTACGAGCAGTACTTC. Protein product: CASSVDAGEVYEQYF.

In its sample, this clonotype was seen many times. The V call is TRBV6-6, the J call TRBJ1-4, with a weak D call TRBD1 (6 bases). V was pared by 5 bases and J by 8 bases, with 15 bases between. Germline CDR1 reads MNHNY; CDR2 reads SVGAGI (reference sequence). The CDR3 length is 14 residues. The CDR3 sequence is CASSPQGPREKLFF. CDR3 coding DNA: TGTGCCAGCAGTCCCCAGGGGCCTAGGGAAAAACTGTTTTTT.

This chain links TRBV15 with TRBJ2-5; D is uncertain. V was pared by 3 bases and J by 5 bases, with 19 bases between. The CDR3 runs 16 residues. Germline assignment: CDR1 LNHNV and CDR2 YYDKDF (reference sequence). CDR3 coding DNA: TGTGCCACCAGCAGCGTGACCCCAGGCTACGGGGAGACCCAGTACTTC. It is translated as CATSSVTPGYGETQYF. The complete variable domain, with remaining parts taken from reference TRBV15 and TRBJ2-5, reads DAMVIQNPRYQVTQFGKPVTLSCSQTLNHNVMYWYQQKSSQAPKLLFHYYDKDFNNEADTPDNFQSRRPNTSFCFLDIRSPGLGDTAMYLCATSSVTPGYGETQYFGPGTRLLVL.

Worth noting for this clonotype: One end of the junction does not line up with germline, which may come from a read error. The CDR3 protein is CATPASNRARGEKLLF. For the CDR3, the DNA is TGTGCCACCCCCGCGTCAAACAGGGCGAGGGGAGAAAAACTGCTTTTT. The V gene is TRBV15, the J gene TRBJ1-4, with D possibly being TRBD1 (6 bases). Germline assignment: CDR1 LNHNV and CDR2 YYDKDF (reference sequence). This CDR3 comprises 16 residues. Full variable domain (outside the CDR3, taken from reference TRBV15 and TRBJ1-4): DAMVIQNPRYQVTQFGKPVTLSCSQTLNHNVMYWYQQKSSQAPKLLFHYYDKDFNNEADTPDNFQSRRPNTSFCFLDIRSPGLGDTAMYLCATPASNRARGEKLLFGSGTQLSVL.

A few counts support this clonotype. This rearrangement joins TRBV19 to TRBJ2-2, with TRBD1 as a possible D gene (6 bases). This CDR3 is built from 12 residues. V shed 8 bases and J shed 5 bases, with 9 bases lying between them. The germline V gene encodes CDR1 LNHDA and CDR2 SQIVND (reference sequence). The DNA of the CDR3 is TGTGCCAGTCTGAGGGGGACCGGGGAGCTGTTTTTT. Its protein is CASLRGTGELFF.

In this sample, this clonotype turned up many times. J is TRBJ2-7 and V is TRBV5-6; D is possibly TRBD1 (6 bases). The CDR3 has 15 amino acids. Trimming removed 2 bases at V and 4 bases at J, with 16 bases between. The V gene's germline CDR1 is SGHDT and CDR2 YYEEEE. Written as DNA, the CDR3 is TGTGCCAGCAGCTTAGGTCGGACAGAAGTATACGAGCAGTACTTC. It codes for CASSLGRTEVYEQYF.

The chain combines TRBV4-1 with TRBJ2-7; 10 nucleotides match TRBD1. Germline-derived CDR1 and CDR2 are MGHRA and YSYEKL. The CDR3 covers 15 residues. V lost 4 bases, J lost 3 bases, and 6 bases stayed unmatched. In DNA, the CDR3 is TGCGCCAGCAGCCGACCAGGGACAGGGGACTACGAGCAGTACTTC. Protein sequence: CASSRPGTGDYEQYF.

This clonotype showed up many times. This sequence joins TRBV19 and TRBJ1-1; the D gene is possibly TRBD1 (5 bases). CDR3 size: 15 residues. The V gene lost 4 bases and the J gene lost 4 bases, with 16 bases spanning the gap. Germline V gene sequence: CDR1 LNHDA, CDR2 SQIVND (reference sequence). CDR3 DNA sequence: TGTGCCAGTAGTACCGGGGCAGCAGGGAGCACTGAAGCTTTCTTT. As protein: CASSTGAAGSTEAFF.

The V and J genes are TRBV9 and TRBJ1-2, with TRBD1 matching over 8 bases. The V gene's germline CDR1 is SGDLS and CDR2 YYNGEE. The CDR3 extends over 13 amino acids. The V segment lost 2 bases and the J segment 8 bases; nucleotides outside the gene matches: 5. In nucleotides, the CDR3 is TGTGCCAGCAGCGTTCAGGGGGCGGGAGGCTACACCTTC. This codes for CASSVQGAGGYTF.

The CDR3 loop reads CASSPWTTFEKLFF. The CDR3 nucleotides are TGTGCCAGCAGTCCCTGGACAACCTTCGAAAAACTGTTTTTT. The V and J genes are TRBV28 and TRBJ1-4; the D gene is possibly TRBD1 (5 bases). V was cut by 5 bases and J by 8 bases, with 15 bases left in between. Germline CDR1 and CDR2: MDHEN and SYDVKM. The CDR3 has 14 residues.

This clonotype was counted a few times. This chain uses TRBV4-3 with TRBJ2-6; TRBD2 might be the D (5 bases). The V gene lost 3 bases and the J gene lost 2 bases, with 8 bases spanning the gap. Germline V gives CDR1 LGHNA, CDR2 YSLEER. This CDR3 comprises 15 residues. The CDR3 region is CASSHTRAGANVLTF. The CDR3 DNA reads TGCGCCAGCAGCCATACTAGAGCTGGGGCCAACGTCCTGACTTTC.

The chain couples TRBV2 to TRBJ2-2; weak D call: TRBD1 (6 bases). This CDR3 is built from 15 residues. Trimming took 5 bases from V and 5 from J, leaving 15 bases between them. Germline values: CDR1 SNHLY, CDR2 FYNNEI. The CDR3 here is CASSQVGALTGELFF. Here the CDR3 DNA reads TGTGCCAGCAGTCAGGTGGGGGCGCTGACCGGGGAGCTGTTTTTT.

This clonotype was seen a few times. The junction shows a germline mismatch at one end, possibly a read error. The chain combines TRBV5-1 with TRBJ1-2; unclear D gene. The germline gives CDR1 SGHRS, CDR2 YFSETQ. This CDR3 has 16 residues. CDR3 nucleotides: TGTGCCAGCAGCTCCCCATTACTAGCGGCGGCCTATGGCTACACCTTC. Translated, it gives CASSSPLLAAAYGYTF.

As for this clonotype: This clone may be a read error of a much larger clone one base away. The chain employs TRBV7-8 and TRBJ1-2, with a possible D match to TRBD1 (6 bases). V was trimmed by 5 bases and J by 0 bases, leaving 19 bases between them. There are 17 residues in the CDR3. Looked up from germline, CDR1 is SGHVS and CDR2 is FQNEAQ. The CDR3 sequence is CASSEGAGVHANYGYTF. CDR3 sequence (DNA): TGTGCCAGCAGCGAAGGGGCAGGGGTTCACGCTAACTATGGCTACACCTTC. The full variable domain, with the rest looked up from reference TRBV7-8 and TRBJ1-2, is GAGVSQSPRYKVAKRGQDVALRCDPISGHVSLFWYQQALGQGPEFLTYFQNEAQLDKSGLPSDRFFAERPEGSVSTLKIQRTQQEDSAVYLCASSEGAGVHANYGYTFGSGTRLTVV.

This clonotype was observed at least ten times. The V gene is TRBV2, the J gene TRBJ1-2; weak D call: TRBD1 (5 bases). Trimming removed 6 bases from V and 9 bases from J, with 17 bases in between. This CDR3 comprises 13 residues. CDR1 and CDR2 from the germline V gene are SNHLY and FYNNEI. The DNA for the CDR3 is TGTGCCAGCAGGACTGGGGCGGACTGGAGCTACACCTTC. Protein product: CASRTGADWSYTF.

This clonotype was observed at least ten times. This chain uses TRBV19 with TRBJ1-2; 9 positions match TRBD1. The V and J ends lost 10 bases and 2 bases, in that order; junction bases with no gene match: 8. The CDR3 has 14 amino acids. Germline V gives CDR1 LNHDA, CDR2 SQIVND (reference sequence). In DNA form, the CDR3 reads TGTGCCACCAAACGGGACAGGGACAACTATGGCTACACCTTC. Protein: CATKRDRDNYGYTF.

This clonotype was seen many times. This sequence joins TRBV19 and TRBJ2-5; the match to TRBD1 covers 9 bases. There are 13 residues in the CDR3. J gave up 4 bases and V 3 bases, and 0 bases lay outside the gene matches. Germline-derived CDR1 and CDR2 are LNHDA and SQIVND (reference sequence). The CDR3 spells CASSMTGGETQYF. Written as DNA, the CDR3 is TGTGCCAGTAGTATGACAGGGGGAGAGACCCAGTACTTC.

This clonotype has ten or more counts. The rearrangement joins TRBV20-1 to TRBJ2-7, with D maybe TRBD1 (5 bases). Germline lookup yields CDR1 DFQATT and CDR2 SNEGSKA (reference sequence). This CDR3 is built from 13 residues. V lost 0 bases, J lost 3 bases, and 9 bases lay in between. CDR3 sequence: CSARDGQGYEQYF. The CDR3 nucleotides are TGCAGTGCTAGAGATGGCCAGGGCTACGAGCAGTACTTC.

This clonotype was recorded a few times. CDR3 loop: CASSGSMKTGSHEQYF. In DNA form, the CDR3 reads TGTGCCAGCAGCGGTTCCATGAAGACAGGGTCCCACGAGCAGTACTTC. The genes are TRBV11-2 and TRBJ2-7; 7 positions match TRBD1. The CDR3 runs to 16 residues. Germline values: CDR1 SGHAT, CDR2 FQNNGV. V shed 5 bases and J 5 bases; nucleotides not matched to a gene: 15. Based on the CDR3 plus reference TRBV11-2 and TRBJ2-7, the full variable domain is EAGVAQSPRYKIIEKRQSVAFWCNPISGHATLYWYQQILGQGPKLLIQFQNNGVVDDSQLPKDRFSAERLKGVDSTLKIQPAKLEDSAVYLCASSGSMKTGSHEQYFGPGTRLTVT.

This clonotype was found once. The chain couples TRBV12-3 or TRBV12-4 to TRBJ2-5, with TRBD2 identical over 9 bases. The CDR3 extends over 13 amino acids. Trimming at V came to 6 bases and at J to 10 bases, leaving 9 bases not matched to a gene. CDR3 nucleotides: TGTGCCAGCAGACAAGCGGGGGGATTGGTCCAGTACTTC. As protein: CASRQAGGLVQYF.

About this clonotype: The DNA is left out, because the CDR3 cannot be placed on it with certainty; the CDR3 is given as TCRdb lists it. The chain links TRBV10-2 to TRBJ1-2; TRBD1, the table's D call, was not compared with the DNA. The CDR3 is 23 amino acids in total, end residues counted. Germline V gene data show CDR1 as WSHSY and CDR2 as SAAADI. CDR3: CASSEPGVANSPLHFGNDYGYTF.

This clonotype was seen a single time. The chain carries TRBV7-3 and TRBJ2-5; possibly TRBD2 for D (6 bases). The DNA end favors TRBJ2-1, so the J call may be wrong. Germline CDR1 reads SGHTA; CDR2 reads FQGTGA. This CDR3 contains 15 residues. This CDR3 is CASSPTGVSYNEQFF. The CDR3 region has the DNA TGTGCCAGCAGCCCCACGGGGGTCTCCTACAATGAGCAGTTCTTC.

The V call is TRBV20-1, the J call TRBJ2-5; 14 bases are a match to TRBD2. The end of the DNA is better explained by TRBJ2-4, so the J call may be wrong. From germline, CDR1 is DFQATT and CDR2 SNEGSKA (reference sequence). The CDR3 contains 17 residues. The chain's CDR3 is CSASPGTSGRHKNIQYF. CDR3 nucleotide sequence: TGCAGTGCTAGTCCCGGGACTAGCGGGAGACACAAAAACATTCAGTACTTC.

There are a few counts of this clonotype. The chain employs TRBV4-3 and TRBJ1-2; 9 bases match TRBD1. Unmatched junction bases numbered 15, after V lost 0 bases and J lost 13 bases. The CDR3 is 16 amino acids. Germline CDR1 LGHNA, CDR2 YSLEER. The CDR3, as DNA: TGCGCCAGCAGCCAAGATGGGAACAGGGGGCGCGATGAACTCACCTTC. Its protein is CASSQDGNRGRDELTF.

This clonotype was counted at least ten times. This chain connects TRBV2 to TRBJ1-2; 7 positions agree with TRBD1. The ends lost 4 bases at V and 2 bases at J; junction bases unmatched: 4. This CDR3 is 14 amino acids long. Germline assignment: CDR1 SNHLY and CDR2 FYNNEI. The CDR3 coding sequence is TGTGCCAGCAGTGTGGGGACAGTCAACTATGGCTACACCTTC. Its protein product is CASSVGTVNYGYTF.

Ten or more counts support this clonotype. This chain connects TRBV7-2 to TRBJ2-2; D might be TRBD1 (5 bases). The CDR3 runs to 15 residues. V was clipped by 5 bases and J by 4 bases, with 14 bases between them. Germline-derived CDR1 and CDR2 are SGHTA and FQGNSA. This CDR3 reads CASSRGWTSTGELFF. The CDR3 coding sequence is TGTGCCAGCAGCCGCGGTTGGACAAGCACCGGGGAGCTGTTTTTT.